The text below deals with one T cell receptor beta chain. The data stem from a study of cytomegalovirus exposure and HLA in healthy donors. Turning to the study itself: Genotyping showed approximately 81% of 300 to 450 donors falling in the Caucasian-associated ancestry cluster.

Researchers ran the PCR with 60 Vbeta and 13 Jbeta primers. Method: immunoSEQ multiplex PCR; TCRdb's copy keeps in-frame clones and lacks some. This sample has around 150,000 clones, with roughly four fifths found just once. This CDR3 comprises 18 residues. Germline V gives CDR1 SGHRS, CDR2 YFSETQ. The trim removed 4 bases at V and 3 bases at J, leaving 17 bases unmatched. The specimen sequenced was PBMCs. The chain carries TRBV5-1 and TRBJ1-1; 8 nucleotides match TRBD1. The TCR was taken from a man aged 35 to 55 in good health and CMV-seronegative. The CDR3 region has the DNA TGCGCCAGCAGCCCCGCGTTCGGACAGGGTATTTTAGACACTGAAGCTTTCTTT. This gives the protein CASSPAFGQGILDTEAFF.